This T cell receptor (beta chain) was sequenced in a study of T cells in Graves' hyperthyroidism and ophthalmopathy. General study results and limits: Model predictions of ophthalmopathy came a median about six months before onset. A model using 13 V-J features told ophthalmopathy apart from stable hyperthyroidism.

Amplification targeted TCR beta CDR3 regions from RNA transcripts. The HTBI primer set was used in a first-round RT-PCR of the TCR CDR3. A single record per CDR3 protein comes from TCRdb applying MiXCR to the multiplex PCR reads. The sample holds 600,000 to 800,000 distinct CDR3 sequences, approximately 40% seen once. This CDR3 has 12 amino acids. V gave up 8 bases and J gave up 3 bases, with 13 bases separating them. The germline V gene has CDR1 SQVTM and CDR2 ANQGSEA. Details on this clonotype: The antigen is not known.

The definition of stable Graves' hyperthyroidism was no ophthalmopathy progression within 18 months. For the diagnoses, clinical symptoms, serum thyroxine and TRAb, thyroid ultrasound and orbital computed tomography were used. Material for sequencing was blood. This clonotype was sampled from a middle-aged woman with Graves' hyperthyroidism. This sequence joins TRBV29-1 and TRBJ1-1; D remains unclear. CDR3: CSLEAVYTEAFF. The CDR3 DNA is TGCAGCTTAGAGGCGGTTTACACTGAAGCTTTCTTT.